This T cell receptor (beta chain) was sequenced in a study of shared clonotypes between healthy human individuals (dated by TCRdb to between 2020 and 2021). Some background on the complete study: The cohort included a few men and a couple of women between 18 and 49 years of age. To estimate repertoire size and how much clonotype sharing occurs between individuals, the study deeply sequenced the blood TCR repertoires of five healthy adults. Leukapheresis yielded between about 0.9 and 9 billion PBMCs per donor. To increase sequencing depth and limit assay-specific biases, different laboratories used diverse techniques to prepare libraries and sequence TCR repertoires. For each donor, three plates each were used for CD4 naive and CD4 memory, two plates were used for CD8 naive, and one plate was used for CD8 memory. Broader findings and caveats from the paper: Incomplete sequencing was indicated by rarefaction of sorted-subset datasets, despite the large sequencing depth. Sampling was limited to blood, and TCR repertoires in tissue likely differ from TCR repertoires in blood. Approximately 4.8% of naive CD4, around 4% of naive CD8, about 2.4% of memory CD4, and more than 0.35% of memory CD8 clonotypes were shared across a few donors. Larger estimated clonotype richness was generally found for naive subsets than for memory subsets. The small number of donors limited the genetic and exposure-history diversity represented. Clonotypes shared by all four sorted-subset donors showed higher generation probabilities than non-shared clonotypes. Pairwise subsampling led to the expectation that sequencing depth would affect the degree of clonotype sharing among donors.

Using the deep immunoSEQ assay, multiplex PCR amplified TCR CDR3 regions from genomic DNA. For each cell subset, the extracted genomic DNA was distributed evenly across all wells of several immunoSEQ 96-well plates, and each plate served as one replicate. For sorted subsets, each replicate PCR was loaded with approximately 190 ng genomic DNA, equivalent to 25,000 to 30,000 T cell genomes. Purified libraries were quantified with a Qubit 3.0 fluorometer, sized on a Bioanalyzer 2100, and re-quantified with the KAPA Library Quantification kit. Every immunoSEQ 96-well plate was sequenced on a separate single-read 150-cycle Illumina NextSeq 550 flow cell. The paper's data handling went like this. The immunoSEQ output contained only junctional sequences without quality scores, so filtering could not match that applied to full-length reads. Sequences were annotated with PyIR, a Python wrapper for IgBLAST v1.9, using IMGT germline references to assign V/J genes and CDR3. Any read was removed if the V/J assignment was weak (E-value above 1e-6), the CDR3 was missing, or the read contained stop codons, out-of-frame junctions, or ambiguous translated residues. V3J clonotypes were defined as sequences sharing the same inferred V gene, J gene, and CDR3 amino acid sequence. Percentage overlap between repertoires was calculated by dividing the number of shared unique clonotypes by the size of the smaller repertoire. Three approaches were used to assess repertoire richness: RTK rarefaction, the Chao1 estimator, and Recon v2.1 estimates of unobserved clonotypes. Generation probabilities were computed with OLGA for all TCRbeta clonotypes obtained by the gDNA method from several donors. TCRdb re-hosts the immuneACCESS table, in-frame sequences only. Its copies lack some clones; in the studies checked, an unresolved V gene accounts for under half of them, and the cause for the rest is not known. The V and J calls and the clone size are those of that table, but D and trimming were determined from the DNA. The sample table lists over a million clones, approximately 97% of them with a count of one. 0.95% to 1.5% of the sample belongs to the ten largest clones.

The donors were healthy, HIV-negative adults with no recently reported acute infections or vaccinations. All donors were Caucasian adults living in Nashville, Tennessee, USA. Magnetic negative selection was used to enrich CD4+ T cells, after which naive cells were positively selected on CD45RA and the negative fraction became the memory subset. After blood collection by leukapheresis, PBMCs were isolated using Ficoll-Histopaque density gradient centrifugation and then cryopreserved in the vapor phase of liquid nitrogen. Analytical flow cytometry was used to check the purity and quantity of every magnetically sorted T cell population. From each sorted fraction, genomic DNA was isolated and quantified by UV absorbance on a Nanodrop 2000c. The CDR3 holds 14 amino acids from the cysteine to the phenylalanine. The sequence is cut down to CDR3 DNA, 42 bases in frame from base 1. In the germline V gene, CDR1 corresponds to SGDLS and CDR2 to YYNGEE. V and J lose 3 bases and 1 base, and a span of 8 bases separates them.

This clone was counted a single time. The specificity of this receptor is unknown. No qualities accompany the bases; no much larger clone lies one base away. The V gene is TRBV9 and the J gene is TRBJ2-1; the D gene cannot be resolved reliably. The specimen was naive CD4+ T cells sorted from blood. In light of the paper, this sample's cell subset or site label describes: CD45RA+ positively selected. This TCR was recovered from a young man in good health. The nucleotide sequence reads TGTGCCAGCAGCGACTGGAATTCCTACAATGAGCAGTTCTTC. It translates to CASSDWNSYNEQFF.